The 21 T cell receptor beta chains presented below share a single source sample, sequenced in a study of shared clonotypes between healthy human individuals. TCRdb's table, derived via immunoSEQ multiplex PCR, lists solely in-frame clones and lacks some. This sample has 2 million to 2.5 million clones, with more than 85% found just once. Cells designated naive CD8 were CD45RO-negative and were positively selected for CCR7, with terminally differentiated effector memory CD45RA+ cells excluded. The sequenced sample consisted of naive CD8+ T cells from PBMCs. These TCRs come from a man younger than 35 in good health. Some clones in this sample may be carry-over from other donors' samples.

The V call is TRBV6-6, the J call TRBJ2-1, with D possibly matching TRBD1 (5 bases). Germline CDR1 reads MNHNY; CDR2 reads SVGAGI (reference sequence). Trimming left V 0 bases short and J 3 bases short, with 12 bases between. The CDR3 runs to 16 residues. The chain's CDR3 is CASSYSRQGGYNEQFF. The CDR3 DNA reads TGTGCCAGCAGTTACTCAAGGCAGGGTGGCTACAATGAGCAGTTCTTC.

This chain joins TRBV7-7 and TRBJ2-2; no clear D. Between the trimmed V and J ends, which lost 4 bases and 0 bases, there was a span of 6 bases. Germline lookup yields CDR1 SSHAT and CDR2 FNYEAQ (reference sequence). CDR3 size: 14 residues. The CDR3 DNA is TGTGCCAGCAGCTCGCTCGCGAACACCGGGGAGCTGTTTTTT. As protein: CASSSLANTGELFF.

The genes are TRBV4-2 and TRBJ2-7, with D perhaps TRBD1 (6 bases). V lost 0 bases and J 4 bases, leaving 13 bases between the germline ends. CDR1 and CDR2 (germline): LGHNA, YNFKEQ. This CDR3 spans 15 amino acids. The CDR3 sequence is CASSQDRPGTYEQYF. CDR3 DNA: TGTGCCAGCAGCCAAGATCGCCCAGGGACATACGAGCAGTACTTC.

This chain joins TRBV11-2 and TRBJ2-7; 12 positions match TRBD2. In germline, CDR1 is SGHAT, CDR2 FQNNGV. V shed 3 bases and J 9 bases; nucleotides not matched to a gene: 18. The CDR3 length is 18 residues. The CDR3 protein is CASSLLAGGPVQVGGQYF. CDR3 in DNA: TGTGCCAGCAGCTTGCTAGCGGGAGGGCCGGTCCAAGTCGGAGGGCAGTACTTC.

This sequence joins TRBV28 and TRBJ2-3; D gene ambiguous. The V and J ends lost 1 base and 4 bases respectively, with 18 bases between them. The CDR3 is 17 amino acids. Germline assignment: CDR1 MDHEN and CDR2 SYDVKM. The DNA of the CDR3 is TGTGCCAGCAGTTTATATGGGCTACATGGCAGCTCAGATACGCAGTATTTT. As protein: CASSLYGLHGSSDTQYF. Together with reference TRBV28 and TRBJ2-3, the CDR3 gives the full variable domain: DVKVTQSSRYLVKRTGEKVFLECVQDMDHENMFWYRQDPGLGLRLIYFSYDVKMKEKGDIPEGYSVSREKKERFSLILESASTNQTSMYLCASSLYGLHGSSDTQYFGPGTRLTVL.

The sample holds one count of this clone. The genes are TRBV15 and TRBJ2-7; 8 bases map to TRBD1. The germline V gene encodes CDR1 LNHNV and CDR2 YYDKDF (reference sequence). V lost 0 bases to trimming and J lost 6 bases; unmatched junction nucleotides: 4. The CDR3 is made up of 14 amino acids. The CDR3 reads CATSRDAGTGEQYF. The CDR3 bases are TGTGCCACCAGCAGAGATGCGGGGACAGGCGAGCAGTACTTC. The whole variable domain, remainder taken from reference TRBV15 and TRBJ2-7, is DAMVIQNPRYQVTQFGKPVTLSCSQTLNHNVMYWYQQKSSQAPKLLFHYYDKDFNNEADTPDNFQSRRPNTSFCFLDIRSPGLGDTAMYLCATSRDAGTGEQYFGPGTRLTVT.

The V and J genes are TRBV2 and TRBJ2-1; 12 bases are shared with TRBD2. V gave up 4 bases and J gave up 4 bases; unmatched junction bases: 5. The CDR3 extends over 16 amino acids. Germline lookup yields CDR1 SNHLY and CDR2 FYNNEI. This CDR3 is CASSGAGTSGYNEQFF. CDR3 in DNA: TGTGCCAGCAGTGGGGCAGGGACTAGCGGGTACAATGAGCAGTTCTTC. Complete variable domain (other parts from reference TRBV2 and TRBJ2-1): EPEVTQTPSHQVTQMGQEVILRCVPISNHLYFYWYRQILGQKVEFLVSFYNNEISEKSEIFDDQFSVERPDGSNFTLKIRSTKLEDSAMYFCASSGAGTSGYNEQFFGPGTRLTVL.

The chain joins TRBV6-1 to TRBJ2-1, with 10 bases lining up with TRBD2. The CDR3 extends over 14 amino acids. V lost 11 bases, J lost 5 bases, and 9 bases stayed unmatched. Germline V CDR1 and CDR2: MNHNS, SASEGT. The CDR3 here is CAGHITSGNNEQFF. As DNA, the CDR3 is TGTGCCGGCCATATAACTAGCGGGAACAATGAGCAGTTCTTC.

This CDR3 reads CASSPPLRRGFFEQYF. In DNA form, the CDR3 reads TGTGCCAGCAGCCCCCCCCTGAGGCGGGGCTTCTTCGAGCAGTACTTC. This chain connects TRBV27 to TRBJ2-7, with D possibly TRBD2 on 6 matching bases. Germline lookup yields CDR1 MNHEY and CDR2 SMNVEV (reference sequence). V dropped 6 bases and J dropped 6 bases, with 24 bases sitting between them. The CDR3 extends over 16 amino acids.

The chain couples TRBV28 to TRBJ1-1; 8 bases agree with TRBD1. The length of the CDR3 is 14 residues. V shed 8 bases and J 0 bases; nucleotides not matched to a gene: 5. Germline-derived CDR1 and CDR2 are MDHEN and SYDVKM. CDR3 coding DNA: TGTGCCAGCTGGGACAGGTCCATGAACACTGAAGCTTTCTTT. It yields the protein CASWDRSMNTEAFF.

The gene calls are TRBV7-2 and TRBJ2-1; D is ambiguous. V lost 5 bases and J 6 bases, leaving 26 bases between the germline ends. CDR3 length equals 18 residues. Germline-derived CDR1 and CDR2 are SGHTA and FQGNSA. CDR3 nucleotides: TGTGCCAGCAGCCGCCAGGCCTACGTCGGCCTACTGAGCAATGAGCAGTTCTTC. It yields the protein CASSRQAYVGLLSNEQFF.

Only one count was recorded for this clone. The chain employs TRBV7-9 and TRBJ2-1, with 10 bases matching TRBD2. The CDR3 has 18 amino acids. V lost 6 bases, J lost 8 bases, and 19 bases stayed unmatched. Germline assignment: CDR1 SEHNR and CDR2 FQNEAQ (reference sequence). The CDR3: CASSSRTPAGGPPHEQFF. The CDR3 nucleotides read TGTGCCAGCAGTTCCCGGACCCCAGCGGGAGGGCCTCCCCATGAGCAGTTCTTC.

The rearrangement joins TRBV28 to TRBJ1-4; D not resolved. From germline, CDR1 is MDHEN and CDR2 SYDVKM. Trimming stripped 6 bases from V and 8 bases from J, with 19 bases between. The length of the CDR3 is 15 residues. The CDR3 nucleotides are TGTGCCAGCAGCCCACCAAAAACGGTCCTCGAAAAACTGTTTTTT. This codes for CASSPPKTVLEKLFF.

This sequence joins TRBV15 and TRBJ2-7; no firm D call. Trimming cost V 3 bases and J 0 bases, with 12 bases left between them. Germline CDR1 LNHNV, CDR2 YYDKDF (reference sequence). This CDR3 is built from 15 residues. In DNA, the CDR3 is TGTGCCACCAGCAGGGGCCGCGTCGGCTCCTACGAGCAGTACTTC. It encodes CATSRGRVGSYEQYF.

The chain employs TRBV20-1 and TRBJ1-2, with TRBD1 as a possible D gene (5 bases). Trimming pared 6 bases from V and 7 bases from J, leaving 12 bases between. Per the germline V gene, CDR1 is DFQATT and CDR2 is SNEGSKA (reference sequence). There are 11 residues in the CDR3. CDR3 amino acids: CSASLGVGYTF. The CDR3 nucleotides are TGCAGTGCGTCGCTAGGGGTTGGCTACACCTTC.

This chain joins TRBV7-9 and TRBJ1-2; D possibly corresponds to TRBD1 (5 bases). Trimming removed 0 bases from V and 6 bases from J, with 17 bases in between. CDR1 is SEHNR and CDR2 is FQNEAQ in the germline V gene (reference sequence). This CDR3 comprises 16 residues. The CDR3 DNA reads as TGTGCCAGCAGCTTAGCCGGGGCCCACGTAGCGGATGGCTACACCTTC. Translating gives CASSLAGAHVADGYTF. Based on the CDR3 plus reference TRBV7-9 and TRBJ1-2, the full variable domain is DTGVSQNPRHKITKRGQNVTFRCDPISEHNRLYWYRQTLGQGPEFLTYFQNEAQLEKSRLLSDRFSAERPKGSFSTLEIQRTEQGDSAMYLCASSLAGAHVADGYTFGSGTRLTVV.

In the case of this clone: The identical CDR3 is also encoded by other nucleotide sequences in the sample. J is TRBJ2-1 and V is TRBV7-9; no reliable D call. V was clipped by 1 base and J by 5 bases, with 6 bases between them. Germline lookup yields CDR1 SEHNR and CDR2 FQNEAQ (reference sequence). CDR3 length: 13 residues. This CDR3 is CASSLVLDNEQFF. DNA of the CDR3: TGTGCCAGCAGCTTAGTCCTGGACAATGAGCAGTTCTTC.

V and J are TRBV10-3 and TRBJ1-2, with 7 positions matching TRBD1. V shed 4 bases and J 3 bases; nucleotides not matched to a gene: 5. This CDR3 region has 14 residues. CDR1 is ENHRY and CDR2 is SYGVKD in the germline V gene. DNA of the CDR3: TGTGCCATCAGTGCTTCAGACAGGGACTATGGCTACACCTTC. Protein product: CAISASDRDYGYTF.

V gene TRBV27 combines with J gene TRBJ2-7; the D gene is possibly TRBD1 (5 bases). The CDR3 covers 17 residues. The germline gives CDR1 MNHEY, CDR2 SMNVEV (reference sequence). V lost 0 bases and J 7 bases, leaving 22 bases between the germline ends. The CDR3 is CASSLSSLGRANFEQYF. CDR3 coding DNA: TGTGCCAGCAGTTTATCGAGTCTGGGCAGGGCGAACTTTGAGCAGTACTTC.

This clone showed up just once. The V call is TRBV28, the J call TRBJ2-3, with 7 bases fitting TRBD2. CDR1 MDHEN and CDR2 SYDVKM come from the germline V gene. The junction had 10 bases not matched to a gene; V was cut back by 8 bases and J by 2 bases. CDR3 length: 15 residues. This chain's CDR3 is CASLGLAVYTDTQYF. The DNA for the CDR3 is TGTGCCAGCCTGGGGCTAGCGGTATACACAGATACGCAGTATTTT.

The V call is TRBV7-2, the J call TRBJ1-2, with D possibly being TRBD1 (5 bases). Germline loops: CDR1 SGHTA, CDR2 FQGNSA. The CDR3 sequence is 12 residues long. V lost 4 bases and J lost 4, with 7 bases in between. CDR3 amino acids: CASSSDSYGYTF. CDR3 bases: TGTGCCAGCAGCTCAGACAGCTATGGCTACACCTTC.